This T cell receptor (beta chain) was recorded in a study of T cell repertoires in cytomegalovirus infection. The CDR3 totals 15 residues. The V and J ends lost 1 base and 0 bases respectively, with 6 bases between them. Germline values: CDR1 SGHVS, CDR2 FQNEAQ. TCRdb ran MiXCR on the reads and lists one entry per CDR3 protein. The sample yields tens of thousands of distinct CDR3 sequences, just under 4% seen once. In its sample, this clonotype was seen many times. V is TRBV7-8 and J is TRBJ1-4; no reliable D call. The sample comprised PBMCs. The TCR was taken from a human donor in good health (CMV status not recorded). Some clones in this sample may be carry-over from other donors' samples. This chain's CDR3 is CASSLGGTTNEKLFF. The CDR3 nucleotides are TGTGCCAGCAGCTTAGGCGGGACAACTAATGAAAAACTGTTTTTT.